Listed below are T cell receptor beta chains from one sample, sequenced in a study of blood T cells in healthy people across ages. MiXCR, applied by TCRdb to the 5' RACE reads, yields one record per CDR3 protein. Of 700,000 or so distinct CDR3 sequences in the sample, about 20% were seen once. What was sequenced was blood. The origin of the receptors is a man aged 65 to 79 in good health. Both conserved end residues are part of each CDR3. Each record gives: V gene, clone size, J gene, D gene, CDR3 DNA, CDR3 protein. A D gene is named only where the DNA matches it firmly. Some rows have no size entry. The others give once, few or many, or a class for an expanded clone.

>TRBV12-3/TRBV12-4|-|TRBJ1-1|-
TGTGCCAGCAGTTTGGGAGGGGCGAAAATTGGAGCTTTCTTT
CASSLGGAKIGAFF
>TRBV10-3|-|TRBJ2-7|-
TGTGCCATCAGTGAAGGGGCCGAGCAGTACTTC
CAISEGAEQYF
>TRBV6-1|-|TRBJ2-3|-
TGTGCCAGCAGTGAAATCGGAATCAGAGATACGCAGTATTTT
CASSEIGIRDTQYF
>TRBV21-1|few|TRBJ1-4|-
TGTGCCAGCAGCCATAAACGGGGGCCAAATGAAAAACTGTTTTTT
CASSHKRGPNEKLFF
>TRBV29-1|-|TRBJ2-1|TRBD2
TGCAGCGTTCTCAGCGGGGGATGGGAGCAGTTCTTC
CSVLSGGWEQFF
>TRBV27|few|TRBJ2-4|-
TGTGCCAGCAGTCCGGCCCAGCGTTTAGCCAAAAACATTCAGTACTTC
CASSPAQRLAKNIQYF
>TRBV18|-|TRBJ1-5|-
TGTGCCAGCTCACCGAGTTATCTTCAGCCCCAGCATTTT
CASSPSYLQPQHF
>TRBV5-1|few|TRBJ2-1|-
TGCGCCAGCAGTTATGAGGTAGCGAACAATGAGCAGTTCTTC
CASSYEVANNEQFF
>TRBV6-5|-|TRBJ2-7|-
TGTGCCAGCAGTTTTCGGGCCCCCACCTACGAGCAGTACTTC
CASSFRAPTYEQYF
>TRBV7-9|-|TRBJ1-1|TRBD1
TGTGCCAGCAGCGGACGACAGGGGATGGGGAGGACTGAAGCTTTCTTT
CASSGRQGMGRTEAFF
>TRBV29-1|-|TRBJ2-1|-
TGCAGCGTTGACTTCCCCCATCCCAATGAGCAGTTCTTC
CSVDFPHPNEQFF